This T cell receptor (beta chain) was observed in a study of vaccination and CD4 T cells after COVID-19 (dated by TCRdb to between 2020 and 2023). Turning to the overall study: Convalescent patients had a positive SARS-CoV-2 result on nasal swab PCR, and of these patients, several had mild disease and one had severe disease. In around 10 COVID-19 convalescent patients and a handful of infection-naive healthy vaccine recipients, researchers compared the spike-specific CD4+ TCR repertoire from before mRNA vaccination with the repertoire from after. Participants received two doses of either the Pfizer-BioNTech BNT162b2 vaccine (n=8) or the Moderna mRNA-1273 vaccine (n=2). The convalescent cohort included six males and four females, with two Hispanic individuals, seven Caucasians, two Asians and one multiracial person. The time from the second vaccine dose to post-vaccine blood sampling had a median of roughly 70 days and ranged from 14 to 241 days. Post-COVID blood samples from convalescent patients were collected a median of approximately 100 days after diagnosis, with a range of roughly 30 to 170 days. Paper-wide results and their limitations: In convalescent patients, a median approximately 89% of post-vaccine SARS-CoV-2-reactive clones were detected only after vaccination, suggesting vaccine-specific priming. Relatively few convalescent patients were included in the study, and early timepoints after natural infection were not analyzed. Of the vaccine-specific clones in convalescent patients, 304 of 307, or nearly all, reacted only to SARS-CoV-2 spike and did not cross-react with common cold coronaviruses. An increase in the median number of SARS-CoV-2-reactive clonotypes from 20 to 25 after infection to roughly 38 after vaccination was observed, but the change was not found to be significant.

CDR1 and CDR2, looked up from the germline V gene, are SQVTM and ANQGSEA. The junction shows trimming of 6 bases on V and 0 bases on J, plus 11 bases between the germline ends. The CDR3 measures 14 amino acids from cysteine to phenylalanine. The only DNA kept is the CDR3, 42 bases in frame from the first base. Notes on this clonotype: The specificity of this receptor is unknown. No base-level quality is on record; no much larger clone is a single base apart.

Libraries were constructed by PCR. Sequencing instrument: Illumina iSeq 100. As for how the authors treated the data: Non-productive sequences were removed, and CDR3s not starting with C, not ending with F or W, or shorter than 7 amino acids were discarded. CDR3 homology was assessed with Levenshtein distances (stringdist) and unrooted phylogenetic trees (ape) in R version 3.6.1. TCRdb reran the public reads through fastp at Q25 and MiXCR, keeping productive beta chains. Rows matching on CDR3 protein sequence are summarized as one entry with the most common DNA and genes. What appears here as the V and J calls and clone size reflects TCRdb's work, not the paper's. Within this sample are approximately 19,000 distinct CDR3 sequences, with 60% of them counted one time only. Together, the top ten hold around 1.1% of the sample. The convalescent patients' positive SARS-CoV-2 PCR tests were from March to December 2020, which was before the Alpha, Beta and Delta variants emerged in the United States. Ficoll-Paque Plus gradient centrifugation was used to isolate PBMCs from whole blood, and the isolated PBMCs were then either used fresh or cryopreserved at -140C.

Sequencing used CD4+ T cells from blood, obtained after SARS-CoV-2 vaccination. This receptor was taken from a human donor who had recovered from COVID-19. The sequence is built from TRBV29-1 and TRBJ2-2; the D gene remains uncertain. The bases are TGCAGCGTCGAAAATCCCTCGAACACCGGGGAGCTGTTTTTT. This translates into CSVENPSNTGELFF.